This T cell receptor (beta chain) was retrieved from a study of siplizumab effects on memory and regulatory T cells. Using immunoSEQ multiplex PCR, the repertoire was profiled, and TCRdb retains in-frame clones only, with some absent. The table records tens of thousands of clones, 95% of them present only once. With 0 bases removed from V and 4 bases from J, the gap between germline ends came to 4 bases. The CDR3 spans 13 residues. From germline, CDR1 is MGHRA and CDR2 YSYEKL. Sample: CD8+ T cells sorted from blood. The V call is TRBV4-1, the J call TRBJ1-5; D not certain. The TCR originated in a human donor in good health. CDR3 region: CASSQDGNQPQHF. The CDR3 nucleotides read TGCGCCAGCAGCCAAGATGGGAATCAGCCCCAGCATTTT.